The 14 T cell receptor beta chains in this list originate from one sample, sequenced in a study of shared clonotypes between healthy human individuals. Data came from immunoSEQ multiplex PCR; TCRdb stores just in-frame clones and leaves some out. The table shows some 2,000,000 clones, with over 85% occurring only once. The naive CD8 fraction comprised CD45RO-negative cells positively selected for CCR7 and excluded terminally differentiated effector memory CD45RA+ cells. Sequencing input: naive CD8+ T cells sorted from blood. The origin of the receptors is a man between 18 and 35 years old in good health.

The chain links TRBV7-9 to TRBJ2-5; 11 bases are a match to TRBD1. CDR3 length: 18 residues. Germline V lookup: CDR1 SEHNR, CDR2 FQNEAQ (reference sequence). Germline trimming cut 4 bases from V and 5 bases from J; bases unmatched to any gene: 15. The CDR3 DNA reads TGTGCCAGCAGCTCCCATCCCGCCGGGACAGGGGGGGAGGAGACCCAGTACTTC. Its protein product is CASSSHPAGTGGEETQYF.

To note about this clone: Other DNA sequences in the sample encode the same CDR3. J is TRBJ2-7 and V is TRBV6-1; TRBD2 might be the D (5 bases). Germline V gene sequence: CDR1 MNHNS, CDR2 SASEGT. V gave up 2 bases and J gave up 4 bases, with 12 bases separating them. The CDR3 covers 14 residues. Here the CDR3 reads CASSELAGGYEQYF. The CDR3 DNA follows: TGTGCCAGCAGTGAACTGGCAGGAGGTTACGAGCAGTACTTC.

This clone was found once. V gene TRBV6-5 combines with J gene TRBJ1-1, with 7 nucleotides matching TRBD1. This CDR3 comprises 15 residues. CDR1 and CDR2 (germline): MNHEY, SVGAGI. After removal of 6 bases from V and 0 bases from J, the junction contained 7 bases not matched to a gene. The CDR3 here is CASRPRQGLNTEAFF. The CDR3 nucleotides read TGTGCCAGCAGGCCCCGACAGGGTTTGAACACTGAAGCTTTCTTT.

The gene calls are TRBV5-6 and TRBJ2-2, with 8 bases fitting TRBD2. Germline V gives CDR1 SGHDT, CDR2 YYEEEE. This CDR3 comprises 14 residues. The V gene end was trimmed by 0 bases and the J gene end by 8 bases; junction bases not matched to a gene: 3. DNA for the CDR3: TGTGCCAGCAGCTTGGGACTAGCGTTGGGGGAGCTGTTTTTT. This codes for CASSLGLALGELFF.

With regard to this clone: Sequence at one end of the junction differs from germline and may be a read error. The chain links TRBV7-9 to TRBJ1-5; D is unresolved. There are 15 residues in the CDR3. Germline V gene sequence: CDR1 SEHNR, CDR2 FQNEAQ (reference sequence). CDR3 sequence reads: CASTLEQIVDQPQHF. The CDR3 nucleotides are TGTGCCAGCACCTTAGAGCAGATAGTCGATCAGCCCCAGCATTTT.

This chain uses TRBV9 with TRBJ2-3; D is undetermined. V dropped 2 bases and J dropped 4 bases, with 8 bases sitting between them. CDR1 and CDR2 from the germline V gene are SGDLS and YYNGEE. The CDR3 spans 13 residues. For the CDR3, the DNA is TGTGCCAGCAGCGTTGATGGGGCAGATACGCAGTATTTT. Protein sequence: CASSVDGADTQYF.

This chain connects TRBV14 to TRBJ2-1; the D gene is possibly TRBD1 (6 bases). Trimming removed 3 bases at V and 1 base at J, with 13 bases between. There are 16 residues in the CDR3. Germline V gene sequence: CDR1 SGHDN, CDR2 FVKESK. CDR3 nucleotides: TGTGCCAGCAGCCATGGGGGCCGACCTTCCTACAATGAGCAGTTCTTC. Residues: CASSHGGRPSYNEQFF.

CDR3 loop: CASSWGSAETQYF. The CDR3 nucleotides read TGTGCCAGCAGCTGGGGGAGTGCAGAGACCCAGTACTTC. The chain uses TRBV7-9 and TRBJ2-5; D possibly uses TRBD1 or TRBD2 (5 bases each). This CDR3 has 13 residues. CDR1 is SEHNR and CDR2 is FQNEAQ in the germline V gene (reference sequence). Trimming removed 4 bases from V and 4 bases from J, with 10 bases in between. Based on the CDR3 plus reference TRBV7-9 and TRBJ2-5, the full variable domain is DTGVSQNPRHKITKRGQNVTFRCDPISEHNRLYWYRQTLGQGPEFLTYFQNEAQLEKSRLLSDRFSAERPKGSFSTLEIQRTEQGDSAMYLCASSWGSAETQYFGPGTRLLVL.

V usage is TRBV27 and J usage is TRBJ2-2, with 13 bases identical to TRBD2. Losses at the gene ends were 3 bases for V and 4 bases for J; bases not matched to a gene: 5. The length of the CDR3 is 17 residues. Germline V gene sequence: CDR1 MNHEY, CDR2 SMNVEV (reference sequence). The CDR3 spells CASSFGLAGVGTGELFF. The CDR3, as DNA: TGTGCCAGCAGTTTCGGACTAGCGGGGGTCGGCACCGGGGAGCTGTTTTTT.

As regards this clone: Other DNA sequences in this sample translate to the same CDR3. The chain recombines TRBV19 with TRBJ2-2; D remains unclear. V dropped 5 bases and J dropped 2 bases, with 3 bases sitting between them. This CDR3 has 12 residues. Germline V gene data show CDR1 as LNHDA and CDR2 as SQIVND (reference sequence). CDR3 sequence (DNA): TGTGCCAGTAGTTCAAACACCGGGGAGCTGTTTTTT. This translates into CASSSNTGELFF.

This chain's CDR3 is CASSWGLGGDSYEQYF. DNA of the CDR3: TGCGCCAGCAGCTGGGGACTAGGTGGGGACTCCTACGAGCAGTACTTC. The chain has TRBV5-1 and TRBJ2-7, with 8 bases matching TRBD2. The CDR3 has 16 residues. V lost 3 bases to trimming and J lost 0 bases; unmatched junction nucleotides: 8. Germline loops: CDR1 SGHRS, CDR2 YFSETQ.

This clone was seen once. The chain combines TRBV29-1 with TRBJ2-7, with 7 bases fitting TRBD2. V gave up 4 bases and J gave up 3 bases; unmatched junction bases: 9. CDR3 length: 14 residues. Germline V gene data show CDR1 as SQVTM and CDR2 as ANQGSEA. DNA of the CDR3: TGCAGCGTTGTTTCGGTGGGACTACTCTACGAGCAGTACTTC. It codes for CSVVSVGLLYEQYF.

The chain couples TRBV7-8 to TRBJ1-2; 9 nucleotides line up with TRBD1. The CDR3 is made up of 17 amino acids. V lost 4 bases to trimming and J lost 4 bases; unmatched junction nucleotides: 13. Germline V gene data show CDR1 as SGHVS and CDR2 as FQNEAQ. CDR3 nucleotides: TGTGCCAGCAGCTCCCCCGGGGGGACAGGGATTAGCTATGGCTACACCTTC. Encoded protein: CASSSPGGTGISYGYTF.

The J gene is TRBJ2-7, the V gene TRBV4-3; 11 positions match TRBD2. V lost 4 bases and J lost 2; bases outside the gene matches: 7. The CDR3 is 16 amino acids. Germline assignment: CDR1 LGHNA and CDR2 YSLEER. CDR3 amino acids: CASSPNLAGGPYEQYF. Here the CDR3 DNA reads TGCGCCAGCAGCCCGAACCTAGCGGGAGGCCCCTACGAGCAGTACTTC.